The 14 T cell receptor beta chains given below trace back to one sample, sequenced in a study of neurological immune-mediated disorders. TCRdb reprocessed the 5' RACE reads via MiXCR and lists one record per CDR3 protein. The sample consists of around 60,000 distinct CDR3 sequences, roughly 3.5% of them appearing once. The sequencing input was PBMCs. The receptors stem from a woman in her sixties with multiple sclerosis.

This clonotype was counted ten times or more. The V and J genes are TRBV24-1 and TRBJ1-5; D might be TRBD1 (6 bases). Looked up from germline, CDR1 is KGHDR and CDR2 is SFDVKD. V gave up 4 bases and J gave up 5 bases, with 14 bases separating them. This CDR3 has 15 residues. For the CDR3, the DNA is TGTGCCACCAGTGACACCGGGACACCCTATCAGCCCCAGCATTTT. Amino acid sequence: CATSDTGTPYQPQHF.

This clonotype showed up many times. The rearrangement links TRBV9 to TRBJ1-2, with D possibly matching TRBD1 (6 bases). This CDR3 is 13 amino acids long. V was shortened by 1 base and J by 6 bases, with 10 bases between the two germline ends. Germline loops: CDR1 SGDLS, CDR2 YYNGEE. The CDR3 is CASSVWGADGYTF. DNA of the CDR3: TGTGCCAGCAGCGTATGGGGGGCAGATGGCTACACCTTC.

This clonotype was counted at least ten times. This rearrangement joins TRBV4-3 to TRBJ1-1, with a possible D match to TRBD1 (6 bases). The CDR3 is 14 amino acids. Germline loops: CDR1 LGHNA, CDR2 YSLEER. The V gene lost 1 base and the J gene lost 5 bases, with 11 bases spanning the gap. The CDR3 is CASSQARGETEAFF. CDR3 nucleotides: TGCGCCAGCAGCCAAGCCAGGGGTGAGACTGAAGCTTTCTTT.

The sample holds a few counts of this clonotype. This may arise from a read error, as a much more abundant clone is one base away. The chain uses TRBV5-1 and TRBJ2-1; 7 bases map to TRBD1. Looked up from germline, CDR1 is SGHRS and CDR2 is YFSETQ. Germline trimming cut 1 base from V and 5 bases from J; bases unmatched to any gene: 6. The CDR3 has 15 residues. The CDR3 loop reads CASSLRTGSHNEQFF. CDR3 in DNA: TGCGCCAGCAGCTTGCGGACAGGATCCCACAATGAGCAGTTCTTC. Filled out from reference TRBV5-1 and TRBJ2-1, the complete variable domain reads KAGVTQTPRYLIKTRGQQVTLSCSPISGHRSVSWYQQTPGQGLQFLFEYFSETQRNKGNFPGRFSGRQFSNSRSEMNVSTLELGDSALYLCASSLRTGSHNEQFFGPGTRLTVL.

This clonotype was seen repeatedly, ten times or more. V gene TRBV12-3 or TRBV12-4 combines with J gene TRBJ1-2; 8 bases agree with TRBD1. Trimming took 5 bases from V and 4 from J; bases not matched to a gene: 9. The length of the CDR3 is 15 residues. CDR3 bases: TGTGCCAGCAGTAAAAGGACAGGGCAGACCTATGGCTACACCTTC. Translated: CASSKRTGQTYGYTF.

This clonotype was observed a few times. The CDR3 spells CASSLGEGEQYF. The CDR3 region has the DNA TGTGCCAGCAGTTTGGGGGAGGGCGAGCAGTACTTC. This chain connects TRBV28 to TRBJ2-7; 7 bases line up with TRBD2. The CDR3 sequence is 12 residues long. The germline V gene has CDR1 MDHEN and CDR2 SYDVKM. Trimming removed 3 bases from V and 6 bases from J; junction bases left unmatched: 2.

In its sample, this clonotype was seen many times. This chain links TRBV5-1 with TRBJ1-1, with D perhaps TRBD1 (5 bases). This CDR3 has 12 amino acids. Per germline, CDR1 SGHRS and CDR2 YFSETQ. The germline V and J ends were trimmed by 4 bases and 5 bases, with 9 bases remaining between them. CDR3 protein: CASSRGGTEAFF. For the CDR3, the DNA is TGCGCCAGCAGCCGGGGCGGGACTGAAGCTTTCTTT.

There are many counts of this clonotype. The chain combines TRBV4-2 with TRBJ2-7; 9 bases are shared with TRBD2. Looked up from germline, CDR1 is LGHNA and CDR2 is YNFKEQ. The CDR3 has 14 residues. The V segment lost 5 bases and the J segment 5 bases; nucleotides outside the gene matches: 7. CDR3 amino acids: CASSGIAGVNEQYF. The CDR3 DNA is TGTGCCAGCAGCGGGATAGCGGGAGTAAACGAGCAGTACTTC.

This clonotype occurred many times. This sequence joins TRBV20-1 and TRBJ1-1; a possible D gene is TRBD1 (6 bases). The CDR3 runs 15 residues. With 0 bases removed from V and 1 base from J, the gap between germline ends came to 12 bases. The germline CDR1 and CDR2 sequences are DFQATT and SNEGSKA (reference sequence). The CDR3 is CSARDPGAPNTEAFF. The CDR3 DNA follows: TGCAGTGCTAGAGATCCGGGGGCGCCGAACACTGAAGCTTTCTTT.

This clonotype was observed at least ten times. This rearrangement joins TRBV28 to TRBJ2-1; 11 bases fit TRBD2. The CDR3 is made up of 19 amino acids. V shed 5 bases and J 7 bases; nucleotides not matched to a gene: 19. Germline V gene data show CDR1 as MDHEN and CDR2 as SYDVKM. For the CDR3, the DNA is TGTGCCAGCAGTCGACGAAATACTAGCGGGAGAAGGTTAAGGAATGAGCAGTTCTTC. Protein sequence: CASSRRNTSGRRLRNEQFF.

This clonotype was found many times. J is TRBJ1-2 and V is TRBV5-1; TRBD1 might be the D (5 bases). V lost 0 bases and J 7 bases, leaving 7 bases between the germline ends. CDR1 and CDR2 (germline): SGHRS, YFSETQ. The CDR3 extends over 12 amino acids. The CDR3 spells CASSLDRTGYTF. The CDR3 DNA reads TGCGCCAGCAGCTTGGACAGGACTGGCTACACCTTC.

Notes on this clonotype: Being one base from a much bigger clone, this may be a read error. This chain joins TRBV29-1 and TRBJ2-2; a weak D match, TRBD2 (6 bases). Germline V gene sequence: CDR1 SQVTM, CDR2 ANQGSEA. The CDR3 consists of 11 residues. The DNA of the CDR3 is TGCAGCGGGCAGGGTTCCGGGGAGGTGTTTTTT. Residues: CSGQGSGEVFF.

This clonotype was found many times. The chain combines TRBV12-3 or TRBV12-4 with TRBJ2-7; TRBD2 matches 10 bases. The CDR3 loop spans 14 amino acids. The junction had 5 bases not matched to a gene; V was cut back by 3 bases and J by 6 bases. Written as DNA, the CDR3 is TGTGCCAGCAGTTTGGTTCTAGCGGGAGTCGAGCAGTACTTC. Translated: CASSLVLAGVEQYF.

This clonotype was found many times. V gene TRBV20-1 combines with J gene TRBJ2-2; tentatively, D is TRBD1 (7 bases). The CDR3 length is 13 residues. V was clipped by 4 bases and J by 7 bases, with 13 bases between them. Germline V lookup: CDR1 DFQATT, CDR2 SNEGSKA (reference sequence). Written as DNA, the CDR3 is TGCAGTGCTATCAGGGGGGTTGGCGGGGAGCTGTTTTTT. This gives the protein CSAIRGVGGELFF.